What follows are 6 T cell receptor beta chains derived from one specimen sequenced in a study of shared clonotypes between healthy human individuals. TCRdb's table, derived via immunoSEQ multiplex PCR, lists solely in-frame clones and lacks some. The sample lists over a million clones, around 98.5% occurring once. Sequenced input: naive CD4+ T cells sorted from blood. The subset was: CD45RA+ positively selected. All receptors come from a man in his thirties or forties in good health.

The chain carries TRBV7-9 and TRBJ2-3; D gene unclear. V gave up 3 bases and J gave up 5 bases, with 6 bases separating them. The germline CDR1 and CDR2 sequences are SEHNR and FQNEAQ (reference sequence). This CDR3 spans 12 amino acids. For the CDR3, the DNA is TGTGCCAGCAGCTTGGAGCAAGATACGCAGTATTTT. It specifies CASSLEQDTQYF.

The chain employs TRBV5-4 and TRBJ2-1; D might be TRBD2 (6 bases). Germline CDR1 is SGHNT and CDR2 is YYREEE (reference sequence). This CDR3 has 14 amino acids. Between the trimmed V and J ends, which lost 3 bases and 7 bases, there was a span of 14 bases. The CDR3 is CASSSGLGRNEQFF. For the CDR3, the DNA is TGTGCCAGCAGCTCGGGACTCGGCCGGAATGAGCAGTTCTTC.

The V gene is TRBV10-3, the J gene TRBJ2-7; a possible D gene is TRBD1 (5 bases). The V gene's germline CDR1 is ENHRY and CDR2 SYGVKD. There are 11 residues in the CDR3. V lost 8 bases and J lost 3, with 8 bases in between. The CDR3 loop is CAIRQNYEQYF. In DNA form, the CDR3 reads TGTGCCATCCGACAGAACTACGAGCAGTACTTC.

The V and J genes are TRBV19 and TRBJ2-2, with D possibly TRBD2 on 6 matching bases. Looked up from germline, CDR1 is LNHDA and CDR2 is SQIVND (reference sequence). This CDR3 spans 17 amino acids. Trimming left V 4 bases short and J 3 bases short, with 18 bases between. As DNA, the CDR3 is TGTGCCAGTAGTACCTGGGACTCCGGGGCGTACACCGGGGAGCTGTTTTTT. Encoded protein: CASSTWDSGAYTGELFF.

The rearrangement joins TRBV5-1 to TRBJ1-4; 8 positions agree with TRBD1. The J segment lost 7 bases and the V segment lost 0 bases, leaving 8 bases of the junction unmatched. The CDR3 runs 16 residues. CDR1 and CDR2 from the germline V gene are SGHRS and YFSETQ. CDR3 coding DNA: TGCGCCAGCAGCTTGGGAGGCCAGGGGGCAGGTGAAAAACTGTTTTTT. Residues: CASSLGGQGAGEKLFF.

The J gene is TRBJ2-7, the V gene TRBV7-9; 8 bases align to TRBD2. CDR3 size: 11 residues. Per germline, CDR1 SEHNR and CDR2 FQNEAQ (reference sequence). After removal of 5 bases from V and 10 bases from J, the junction contained 4 bases not matched to a gene. The CDR3 is CASSASGYQYF. CDR3 nucleotides: TGTGCCAGCAGCGCTAGCGGGTATCAGTACTTC. Looking up the rest from reference TRBV7-9 and TRBJ2-7 gives the full variable domain: DTGVSQNPRHKITKRGQNVTFRCDPISEHNRLYWYRQTLGQGPEFLTYFQNEAQLEKSRLLSDRFSAERPKGSFSTLEIQRTEQGDSAMYLCASSASGYQYFGPGTRLTVT.